The sequence of this TCR beta chain was determined in a study of blood T cell repertoires in COVID-19. Across the whole study: The United States, Italy and Spain were the sources of the acute and convalescent COVID-19 samples.

Looked up from germline, CDR1 is SGHDT and CDR2 is YYEEEE. J was trimmed by 7 bases and V by 6 bases; bases with no gene match: 14. The CDR3 sequence is 16 residues long. Assay used: immunoSEQ multiplex PCR; TCRdb lists only in-frame clones, some missing. The table includes about 200,000 clones, approximately 82% detected once. This receptor was obtained from a human donor with acute or convalescent COVID-19. The donor label of this sample is uncertain. The V call is TRBV5-6, the J call TRBJ2-7; TRBD1 matches at 12 bases. Sequencing was done on a sample of peripheral blood. The CDR3 DNA is TGTGCCAGCATCGGACTACCGGGACAGGGGGCCAGAGAGCAGTACTTC. Translating gives CASIGLPGQGAREQYF.